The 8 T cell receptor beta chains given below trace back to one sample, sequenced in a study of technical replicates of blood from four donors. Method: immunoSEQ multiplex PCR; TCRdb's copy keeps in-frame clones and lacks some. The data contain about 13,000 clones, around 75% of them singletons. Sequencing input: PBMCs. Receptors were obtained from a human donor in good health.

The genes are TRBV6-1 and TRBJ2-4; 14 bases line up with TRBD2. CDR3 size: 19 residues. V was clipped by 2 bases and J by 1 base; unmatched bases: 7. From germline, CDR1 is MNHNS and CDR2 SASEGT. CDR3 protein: CASSERGTSGSGAKNIQYF. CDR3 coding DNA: TGTGCCAGCAGTGAAAGAGGGACTAGCGGGAGTGGTGCCAAAAACATTCAGTACTTC.

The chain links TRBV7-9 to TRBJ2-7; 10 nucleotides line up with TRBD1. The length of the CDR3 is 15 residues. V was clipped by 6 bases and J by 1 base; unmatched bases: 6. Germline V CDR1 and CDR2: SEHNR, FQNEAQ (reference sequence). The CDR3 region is CASSRQGAYSYEQYF. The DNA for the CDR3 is TGTGCCAGCAGTCGACAGGGGGCCTATTCCTACGAGCAGTACTTC.

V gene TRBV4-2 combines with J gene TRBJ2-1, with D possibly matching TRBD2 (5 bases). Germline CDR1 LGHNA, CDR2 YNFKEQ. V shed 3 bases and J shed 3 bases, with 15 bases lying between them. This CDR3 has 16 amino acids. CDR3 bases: TGTGCCAGCAGCCACCGACTGGCGGGCGGCTACAATGAGCAGTTCTTC. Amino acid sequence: CASSHRLAGGYNEQFF.

The CDR3 DNA follows: TGTGCCAGCGCTAGCGGGAGTGTGGGCACAGATACGCAGTATTTT. Translation: CASASGSVGTDTQYF. The V and J genes are TRBV7-9 and TRBJ2-3, with 10 bases aligning to TRBD2. This CDR3 has 15 amino acids. Germline-derived CDR1 and CDR2 are SEHNR and FQNEAQ (reference sequence). The trim removed 8 bases at V and 1 base at J, leaving 6 bases unmatched. The entire variable domain, with the rest obtained from reference TRBV7-9 and TRBJ2-3, is as follows: DTGVSQNPRHKITKRGQNVTFRCDPISEHNRLYWYRQTLGQGPEFLTYFQNEAQLEKSRLLSDRFSAERPKGSFSTLEIQRTEQGDSAMYLCASASGSVGTDTQYFGPGTRLTVL.

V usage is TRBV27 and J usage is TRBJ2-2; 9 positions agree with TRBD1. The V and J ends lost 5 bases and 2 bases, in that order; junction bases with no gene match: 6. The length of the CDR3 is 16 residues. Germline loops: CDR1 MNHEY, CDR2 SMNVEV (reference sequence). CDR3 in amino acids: CASSLDRGSNTGELFF. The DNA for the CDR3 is TGTGCCAGCAGTCTGGACAGGGGTAGTAACACCGGGGAGCTGTTTTTT.

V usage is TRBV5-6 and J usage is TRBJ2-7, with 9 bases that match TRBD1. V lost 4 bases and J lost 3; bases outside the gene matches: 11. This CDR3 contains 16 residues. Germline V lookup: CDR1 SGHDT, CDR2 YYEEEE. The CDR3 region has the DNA TGTGCCAGCAGCACCGGGACAGGGATGGTCTTCTACGAGCAGTACTTC. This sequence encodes CASSTGTGMVFYEQYF.

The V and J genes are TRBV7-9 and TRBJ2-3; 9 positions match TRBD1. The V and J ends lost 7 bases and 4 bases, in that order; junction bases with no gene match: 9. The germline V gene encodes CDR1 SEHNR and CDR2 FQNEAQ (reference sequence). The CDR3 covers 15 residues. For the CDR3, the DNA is TGTGCCAGCATCAAGACAGGGGGAGGCGCAGATACGCAGTATTTT. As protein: CASIKTGGGADTQYF.

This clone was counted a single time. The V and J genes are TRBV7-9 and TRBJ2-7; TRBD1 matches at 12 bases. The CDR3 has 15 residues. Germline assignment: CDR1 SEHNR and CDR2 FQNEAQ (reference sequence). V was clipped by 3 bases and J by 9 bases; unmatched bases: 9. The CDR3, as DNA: TGTGCCAGCAGCTTTACCGGGACAGGGGGCCCCGGGCAGTACTTC. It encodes CASSFTGTGGPGQYF.